The present T cell receptor (beta chain) was sequenced within a study of human T cells and chemical hapten exposure. Time point of the sample: patch test 1, 2 weeks after DPC sensitization. Treatment noted: therapeutic diphenylcyclopropenone sensitization with weekly scalp DPC. TCRdb recomputed calls from the RACE reads with MiXCR, one row per CDR3 protein. This repertoire shows around 120,000 distinct CDR3 sequences, approximately 15% found once; its top ten account for over 0.85%. CDR1 is SEHNR and CDR2 is FQNEAQ in the germline V gene (reference sequence). The germline V and J ends were trimmed by 4 bases and 4 bases, with 11 bases remaining between them. The CDR3 sequence is 13 residues long.

This clonotype was obtained from a man aged 18 to 30 with alopecia areata. Some clones in this sample may be carry-over from other donors' samples. The sample consisted of whole blood, taken in connection with sensitization to the hapten diphenylcyclopropenone (DPC). This chain uses TRBV7-9 with TRBJ2-7; weak D call: TRBD2 (6 bases). CDR3 residues: CASSWRLGYEQYF. Written as DNA, the CDR3 is TGTGCCAGCAGCTGGAGACTAGGGTACGAGCAGTACTTC.